A selection of T cell receptor beta chains follows, all from one sample in a study of blood T cell repertoires in COVID-19. Assay used: immunoSEQ multiplex PCR; TCRdb lists only in-frame clones, some missing. Of more than 200,000 clones in the sample, around nine tenths are singletons; the top ten hold around 4%. The specimen sequenced was PBMCs or T cells enriched from blood (not recorded which). These receptors came from a woman in her thirties who had recovered from COVID-19. Both conserved end residues are part of each CDR3. Each record gives: clone size, D gene, J gene, V gene, CDR3 DNA, CDR3 protein. D genes are given only for firm matches. Size tells how often a clone was seen (once, few, many) or the class of an expanded clone, and some rows leave it out.

. . TRBJ2-3 TRBV7-3 TGTGCCAGCAGCTTAACCCCACGGGATACAGATACGCAGTATTTT CASSLTPRDTDTQYF
once TRBD1 TRBJ1-1 TRBV10-3 TGTGCCATCAGCCGACAGGGCATGAACACTGAAGCTTTCTTT CAISRQGMNTEAFF
. . TRBJ2-5 TRBV7-2 TGTGCCAGCGGGGCGGAGATACAAGAGACCCAGTACTTC CASGAEIQETQYF
. . TRBJ1-6 TRBV7-9 TGTGCCAGCAGCCGAGCCCTGGGAGCTAATAATTCACCCCTCCACTTT CASSRALGANNSPLHF
few . TRBJ2-7 TRBV11-2 TGTGCCAGCAGCTCGTCCTACGAGCAGTACTTC CASSSSYEQYF
. . TRBJ1-1 TRBV4-3 TGCGCCAGCAGCCAAGAGACAGGTAATATGCTGGCTTTCTTT CASSQETGNMLAFF
. . TRBJ2-1 TRBV7-9 TGTGCCAGCAGCTTTCTCTATGAGCAGTTCTTC CASSFLYEQFF
. . TRBJ2-5 TRBV6-2/TRBV6-3 TGTGCCAGCAGTTACTCAACAGGGTGGACTCAAGAGACCCAGTACTTC CASSYSTGWTQETQYF
. TRBD2 TRBJ2-1 TRBV11-3 TGTGCCAGCAGCTCGGGACTAGCGGGAGGACAATTCTACAATGAGCAGTTCTTC CASSSGLAGGQFYNEQFF
. TRBD1 TRBJ1-2 TRBV2 TGTGCCAGCAGCGCGGGACAGAGCTATGGCTACACCTTC CASSAGQSYGYTF
. TRBD1 TRBJ1-2 TRBV25-1 TGTGCCAGCAGTGTACCGGGACAGGGGGCGAGTGGCTACACCTTC CASSVPGQGASGYTF
. TRBD2 TRBJ2-1 TRBV19 TGTGCCAGTAGTAAAGGGACTAGCGGGGTCTCCTACAATGAGCAGTTCTTC CASSKGTSGVSYNEQFF
. TRBD2 TRBJ2-1 TRBV20-1 TGCAGTGCTAGTCCCCTAGCGGGCACTTACAATGAGCAGTTCTTC CSASPLAGTYNEQFF
. TRBD1 TRBJ2-4 TRBV18 TGTGCCAGCTCAGCCGACAGGGCATGGGACAAAAACATTCAGTACTTC CASSADRAWDKNIQYF
. TRBD1 TRBJ1-5 TRBV19 TGTGCCAGTAGCACGAGCAGGGGGCCGAATCAGCCCCAGCATTTT CASSTSRGPNQPQHF
. TRBD1 TRBJ1-1 TRBV7-2 TGTGCCAGCAGCTTAGACAGGGGAGCTTTCTTT CASSLDRGAFF
. . TRBJ2-3 TRBV28 TGTGCCAGCAGTTTTTACAGGAGTTTGTCCACAGATACGCAGTATTTT CASSFYRSLSTDTQYF
. . TRBJ2-7 TRBV5-1 TGCGCCAGCAGCCTCCGGGTGCAGGGGAGCGAGCAGTACTTC CASSLRVQGSEQYF
. . TRBJ1-4 TRBV7-9 TGTGCCAGCAGCTCCTTCTCGACAGGAGAAAAACTGTTTTTT CASSSFSTGEKLFF
. . TRBJ1-1 TRBV12-5 TGTGCTAGTGGTTTGTCAGGGAACACTGAAGCTTTCTTT CASGLSGNTEAFF
. . TRBJ2-3 TRBV4-1 TGCGCCAGCAGCCAAAACAGGGTCAGCACAGATACGCAGTATTTT CASSQNRVSTDTQYF
. TRBD1 TRBJ2-7 TRBV10-3 TGTGCCATCAGTGGCCGGGACAGGCTCTACGAGCAGTACTTC CAISGRDRLYEQYF
. . TRBJ1-5 TRBV6-1 TGTGCCAGCAGTGAAGCGCTACGAGGTCAGCCCCAGCATTTT CASSEALRGQPQHF
. . TRBJ1-1 TRBV4-3 TGCGCCAGCAGCCAAAGGGGTGCTGATCAGGGCACTGAAGCTTTCTTT CASSQRGADQGTEAFF
. . TRBJ1-5 TRBV6-5 TGTGCCAGCAGGGCCAATAGCAATCAGCCCCAGCATTTT CASRANSNQPQHF
. . TRBJ1-5 TRBV28 TGTGCCAGCGGGGGCGGGGGCGGTCGCTCCAATAGCAATCAGCCCCAGCATTTT CASGGGGGRSNSNQPQHF
. . TRBJ1-5 TRBV3-1/TRBV3-2 TGTGCCAGCAGCCAAGACCACTATAGCAATCAGCCCCAGCATTTT CASSQDHYSNQPQHF
. . TRBJ1-4 TRBV27 TGTGCCAGCAGTTTTTCGGGTTTTGAAAAACTGTTTTTT CASSFSGFEKLFF
. . TRBJ1-4 TRBV19 TGTGCCAGTAAACCGCTCCCCGAGGCAACTAATGAAAAACTGTTTTTT CASKPLPEATNEKLFF
. . TRBJ2-3 TRBV13 TGTGCCAGCAGCTTCGGGGGTCCCACAGATACGCAGTATTTT CASSFGGPTDTQYF
few . TRBJ1-4 TRBV19 TGTGCCAGTAGTATCTACGGCGCAGGATTTAATGAAAAACTGTTTTTT CASSIYGAGFNEKLFF
. TRBD2 TRBJ2-3 TRBV7-2 TGTGCCAGCAGCGCCCGGCCGGGACTAGCGGTGACAGATACGCAGTATTTT CASSARPGLAVTDTQYF
. TRBD2 TRBJ2-1 TRBV6-5 TGTGCCAGCAGTTACTCGGGTAGCGGGAGTCGTAATGAGCAGTTCTTC CASSYSGSGSRNEQFF
. . TRBJ2-2 TRBV6-5 TGTGCCAGCAGTTACTCAGGAGTTTGGGACACCGGGGAGCTGTTTTTT CASSYSGVWDTGELFF
once TRBD2 TRBJ2-3 TRBV6-4 TGTGCCAGCAGTCCTGACGGGAGGGCGGGAGATACGCAGTATTTT CASSPDGRAGDTQYF
. TRBD1 TRBJ1-6 TRBV14 TGTGCCAGCAGCCAGTTCAGGGGGCCCAATAATTCACCCCTCCACTTT CASSQFRGPNNSPLHF
. . TRBJ1-2 TRBV28 TGTGCCAGCAGTTCGCATAAGAGGGACTCCTATGGCTACACCTTC CASSSHKRDSYGYTF
. . TRBJ1-2 TRBV19 TGTGCCAGTAGTCAACAACAGTCTAACTATGGCTACACCTTC CASSQQQSNYGYTF
. TRBD1 TRBJ2-2 TRBV2 TGTGCCACGGGACAGTTCACCGGGGAGCTGTTTTTT CATGQFTGELFF
few . TRBJ1-6 TRBV30 TGTGCCTGGAGTGTGGCCGACAGGACCAATTCACCCCTCCACTTT CAWSVADRTNSPLHF
. . TRBJ1-2 TRBV28 TGTGCCAGCAGCCCGGGAGGATTGGGAGGTGGCTACACCTTC CASSPGGLGGGYTF
. . TRBJ1-3 TRBV30 TGTGCCTGGAGTCCGGGATTCTCTGGAAACACCATATATTTT CAWSPGFSGNTIYF